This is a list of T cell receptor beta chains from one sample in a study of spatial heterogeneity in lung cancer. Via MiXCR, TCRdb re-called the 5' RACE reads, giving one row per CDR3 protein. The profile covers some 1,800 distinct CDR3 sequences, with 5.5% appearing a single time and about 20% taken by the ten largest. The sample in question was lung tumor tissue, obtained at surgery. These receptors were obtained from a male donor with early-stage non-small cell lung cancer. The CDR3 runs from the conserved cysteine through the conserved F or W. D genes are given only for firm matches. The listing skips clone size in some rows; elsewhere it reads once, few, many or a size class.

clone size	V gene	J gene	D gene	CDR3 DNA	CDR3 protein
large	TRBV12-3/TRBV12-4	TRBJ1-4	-	TGTGCCAGCAGTCCGTCCTTCGGGGCCCATAATGAAAAACTGTTTTTT	CASSPSFGAHNEKLFF
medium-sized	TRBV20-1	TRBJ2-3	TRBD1	TGCAGTGCTACCGGGACAGGGGGCCCAGATACGCAGTATTTT	CSATGTGGPDTQYF
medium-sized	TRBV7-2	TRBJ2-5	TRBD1	TGTGCCAGCAGCCCTGTCGGGACAGGGAAAGAGACCCAGTACTTC	CASSPVGTGKETQYF
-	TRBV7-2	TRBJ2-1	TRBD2	TGTGCCAGCAGCTTCGGAGTAGCGGGACTTATCCCCAATGAGCAGTTCTTC	CASSFGVAGLIPNEQFF
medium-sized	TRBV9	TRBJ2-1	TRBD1	TGTGCCAGCAGCGCACAGGGGAACACCTACAATGAGCAGTTCTTC	CASSAQGNTYNEQFF
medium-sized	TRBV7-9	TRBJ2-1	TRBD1	TGTGCCAGCAAACAGGGGGCGTACAATGAGCAGTTCTTC	CASKQGAYNEQFF
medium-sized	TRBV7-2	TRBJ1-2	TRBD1	TGTGCCAGCAGCTTAGAGGGACAGGGACCCTATGGCTACACCTTC	CASSLEGQGPYGYTF
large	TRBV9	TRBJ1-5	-	TGTGCCAGCAGCGTAGATTCAGGACTAGACAGCAATCAGCCCCAGCATTTT	CASSVDSGLDSNQPQHF
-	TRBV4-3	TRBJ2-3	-	TGCGCCAGCAGCCAAGGGGCACGGGGGAGCACAGATACGCAGTATTTT	CASSQGARGSTDTQYF
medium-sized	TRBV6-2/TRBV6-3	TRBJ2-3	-	TGTGCCAGTAGACAGGGAGGTGGAGATACGCAGTATTTT	CASRQGGGDTQYF
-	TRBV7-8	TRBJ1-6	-	TGTGCCAGCAGACAGGCGTCCTCCTATAATTCACCCCTCCACTTT	CASRQASSYNSPLHF
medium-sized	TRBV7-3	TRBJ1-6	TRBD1	TGTGCCAGCAGCTTAACCGGGACAGTCAATTCACCCCTCCACTTT	CASSLTGTVNSPLHF
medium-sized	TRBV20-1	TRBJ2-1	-	TGCAGTGCTAGAGATACGCGACTAACTGGCGATGAGCAGTTCTTC	CSARDTRLTGDEQFF
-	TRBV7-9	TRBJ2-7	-	TGTGCCAGCAGTTTATACGGGGGCGACGAGCAGTACTTC	CASSLYGGDEQYF
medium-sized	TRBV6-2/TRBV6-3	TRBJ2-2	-	TGTGCCAGCAGTTACTCCCCCCGGGAGCTGTTTTTT	CASSYSPRELFF
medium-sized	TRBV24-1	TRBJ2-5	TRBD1	TGTGCCACCAGTGATCCCGGGACAGAAGAGACCCAGTACTTC	CATSDPGTEETQYF
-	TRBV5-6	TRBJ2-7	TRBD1	TGTGCCAGCATAAGACAGGGATCCTACGAGCAGTACTTC	CASIRQGSYEQYF
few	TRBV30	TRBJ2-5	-	TGTGCCTGGAGTGTAACTGGTCAAGAGACCCAGTACTTC	CAWSVTGQETQYF
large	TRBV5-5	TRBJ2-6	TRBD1	TGTGCCAGCAGCCCGCTCCTCGGACAGGGAGCGTCTCTTGGGGCCAACGTCCTGACTTTC	CASSPLLGQGASLGANVLTF
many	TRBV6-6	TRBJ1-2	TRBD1	TGTGCCAGCAGTACTGGGACAGGGGGCTTTGATGGCTACACCTTC	CASSTGTGGFDGYTF
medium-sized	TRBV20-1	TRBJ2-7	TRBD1	TGCAGTGCCGGCGTGACCGGGACAGGGTTAGTCGAGCAGTACTTC	CSAGVTGTGLVEQYF
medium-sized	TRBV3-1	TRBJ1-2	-	TGTGCCAGCAGCCCGGGCCCGACGTACGGCTACACCTTC	CASSPGPTYGYTF
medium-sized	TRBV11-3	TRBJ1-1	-	TGTGCCAGCTCTAGGGAGAACACTGAAGCTTTCTTT	CASSRENTEAFF
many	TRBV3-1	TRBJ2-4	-	TGTGCCAGCAGCCAAGACGCTGGGTCCTGGAAAAACATTCAGTACTTC	CASSQDAGSWKNIQYF
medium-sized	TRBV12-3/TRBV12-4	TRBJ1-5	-	TGTGCCAGCAGCGCTTCAAATCAGCCCCAGCATTTT	CASSASNQPQHF
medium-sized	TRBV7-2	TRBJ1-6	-	TGTGCCCGGGGGGGGCCCTATAATTCACCCCTCCACTTT	CARGGPYNSPLHF
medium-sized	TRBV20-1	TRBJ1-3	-	TGCAGTGGCCACGTTCTAAAAACTGACACCATATATTTT	CSGHVLKTDTIYF
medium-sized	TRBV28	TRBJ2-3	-	TGTGCCAGCAGTTCCCCCCAGGAGGAACAAGTGGATACGCAGTATTTT	CASSSPQEEQVDTQYF
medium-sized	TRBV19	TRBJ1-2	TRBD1	TGTGCCAGTAAGCTGTTGGGACAGGGTGATGGCTACACCTTC	CASKLLGQGDGYTF
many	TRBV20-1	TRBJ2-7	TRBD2	TGCAGTGCTGGCGGGACTAGCGGGGGGCGAGGGGGCGAGCAGTACTTC	CSAGGTSGGRGGEQYF
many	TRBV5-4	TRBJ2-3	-	TGTGCCAGCAGCCCGAGCGGGAGCACAGATACGCAGTATTTT	CASSPSGSTDTQYF
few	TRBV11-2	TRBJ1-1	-	TGTGCCAGCACCTTAAACAGCGGGGACGTGGAGGCTTTCTTT	CASTLNSGDVEAFF
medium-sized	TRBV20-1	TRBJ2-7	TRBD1	TGCAGTGCAACCCCCGTGGCAGGGGGCTACGAGCAGTACTTC	CSATPVAGGYEQYF
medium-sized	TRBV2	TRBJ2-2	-	TGTGCCAGCATTCCAGGAAGCACCGGGGAGCTGTTTTTT	CASIPGSTGELFF
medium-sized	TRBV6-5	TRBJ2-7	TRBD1	TGTGCCAGCAGCCTGCAGCAGGGGGCCGCCTACGAGCAGTACTTC	CASSLQQGAAYEQYF
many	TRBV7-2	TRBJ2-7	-	TGTGCCAGCAGCTTAGGGTTTGGGCGGAAGAGCTCCTACGAGCAGTACTTC	CASSLGFGRKSSYEQYF
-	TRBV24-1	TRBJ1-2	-	TGTGCCACCAGTGGGGGGTCGGGCTATGGCTACACCTTC	CATSGGSGYGYTF
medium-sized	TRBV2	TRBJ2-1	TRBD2	TGTGCCAGCAGTGAAGCCCCCCCGGTGCTGCGGGGGGCTAGTGAGCAGTTCTTC	CASSEAPPVLRGASEQFF
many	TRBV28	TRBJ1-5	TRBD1	TGTGCCAGCAGTTTGGGACAGGGAAAACAGCCCCAGCATTTT	CASSLGQGKQPQHF
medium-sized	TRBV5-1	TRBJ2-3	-	TGCGCCAGCAGCCGGACAGCTCGGGCAGATACGCAGTATTTT	CASSRTARADTQYF
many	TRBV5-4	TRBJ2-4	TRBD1	TGTGCCAGCAGCGTCCCGGGACAGGGGGAACACATTCAGTACTTC	CASSVPGQGEHIQYF
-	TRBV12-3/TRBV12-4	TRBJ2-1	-	TGTGCCAGCACCCCCCGGGGGTTTAATGAGCAGTTCTTC	CASTPRGFNEQFF